These 30 T cell receptor beta chains originate from one sample sequenced in a study of cytomegalovirus exposure and HLA in healthy donors. Both 60 Vbeta primers and 13 Jbeta primers went into the PCR. This table comes from immunoSEQ multiplex PCR, and its TCRdb copy is limited to in-frame clones, with some not included. The sample holds roughly 200,000 clones; approximately 80% are singletons and the top ten take 1.5% to 2%. Sequencing input: PBMCs. The receptors derive from a woman aged 25 to 45 in good health and CMV-seronegative.

This clone was seen once. This sequence joins TRBV29-1 and TRBJ1-1; no clear D. The CDR3 has 11 amino acids. Germline values: CDR1 SQVTM, CDR2 ANQGSEA. The V gene lost 7 bases and the J gene lost 10 bases, with 16 bases spanning the gap. Written as DNA, the CDR3 is TGCAGCGCAGCATGGGGAGTGGGAGCTTTCTTT. It codes for CSAAWGVGAFF. Using reference TRBV29-1 and TRBJ1-1 for the parts outside the CDR3, the full variable domain is SAVISQKPSRDICQRGTSLTIQCQVDSQVTMMFWYRQQPGQSLTLIATANQGSEATYESGFVIDKFPISRPNLTFSTLTVSNMSPEDSSIYLCSAAWGVGAFFGQGTRLTVV.

The chain recombines TRBV6-5 with TRBJ2-3; 8 positions agree with TRBD1. J was trimmed by 2 bases and V by 7 bases; bases with no gene match: 8. CDR1 MNHEY and CDR2 SVGAGI come from the germline V gene. The CDR3 runs 15 residues. The CDR3 sequence is CASTETGQDTDTQYF. The CDR3 coding sequence is TGTGCCAGCACCGAAACGGGACAGGACACAGATACGCAGTATTTT.

The chain employs TRBV5-1 and TRBJ2-5, with 9 bases fitting TRBD1. The V and J ends lost 4 bases and 6 bases, in that order; junction bases with no gene match: 7. From germline, CDR1 is SGHRS and CDR2 YFSETQ. The CDR3 has 14 amino acids. CDR3 in DNA: TGCGCCAGCAGCCCGGGACAGGGAGACCAGACCCAGTACTTC. It encodes CASSPGQGDQTQYF.

As to this clone: The limits of the CDR3 on the DNA are not certain, so only TCRdb's listed CDR3 is given. The chain uses TRBV6-1 and TRBJ1-2; the table's D call TRBD1 went unverified against the DNA. The CDR3 is 15 amino acids long, termini counted. Germline values: CDR1 MNHNS, CDR2 SASEGT. CDR3 protein: CASILDRGSWYGYTF.

This clone was recorded once. The chain has TRBV5-4 and TRBJ1-6; D might be TRBD1 (5 bases). Germline lookup yields CDR1 SGHNT and CDR2 YYREEE (reference sequence). The germline V and J ends were trimmed by 4 bases and 9 bases, with 11 bases remaining between them. There are 13 residues in the CDR3. CDR3 protein: CASSPRQSSPLHF. The CDR3 DNA follows: TGTGCCAGCAGCCCCCGACAGTCTTCACCCCTCCACTTT.

This clone was seen a handful of times. The chain joins TRBV5-1 to TRBJ1-5, with D perhaps TRBD1 (5 bases). The CDR3 runs to 13 residues. Germline CDR1 and CDR2: SGHRS and YFSETQ. V lost 2 bases, J lost 3 bases, and 6 bases lay in between. CDR3 sequence (DNA): TGCGCCAGCAGCTTAGGGGTCAATCAGCCCCAGCATTTT. Translating gives CASSLGVNQPQHF.

The genes are TRBV11-2 and TRBJ2-7; TRBD1 aligns across 8 bases. The ends lost 6 bases at V and 1 base at J; junction bases unmatched: 2. This CDR3 has 13 residues. The germline CDR1 and CDR2 sequences are SGHAT and FQNNGV. The CDR3 DNA sequence: TGTGCCAGCAGGGGGACAGGTTCCTACGAGCAGTACTTC. This translates into CASRGTGSYEQYF. The variable domain in full, completed from reference TRBV11-2 and TRBJ2-7, reads EAGVAQSPRYKIIEKRQSVAFWCNPISGHATLYWYQQILGQGPKLLIQFQNNGVVDDSQLPKDRFSAERLKGVDSTLKIQPAKLEDSAVYLCASRGTGSYEQYFGPGTRLTVT.

The rearrangement uses TRBV5-1 and TRBJ1-1; 7 bases align to TRBD1. Trimming removed 0 bases from V and 7 bases from J; junction bases left unmatched: 6. Germline V gene sequence: CDR1 SGHRS, CDR2 YFSETQ. The CDR3 loop spans 14 amino acids. CDR3 in amino acids: CASSLVRTGYEAFF. CDR3 nucleotides: TGCGCCAGCAGCTTGGTACGGACAGGATATGAAGCTTTCTTT. The variable domain in full, completed from reference TRBV5-1 and TRBJ1-1, reads KAGVTQTPRYLIKTRGQQVTLSCSPISGHRSVSWYQQTPGQGLQFLFEYFSETQRNKGNFPGRFSGRQFSNSRSEMNVSTLELGDSALYLCASSLVRTGYEAFFGQGTRLTVV.

V usage is TRBV19 and J usage is TRBJ2-2, with D tentatively TRBD1 (5 bases). Trimming shortened V by 3 bases and J by 0 bases, and 11 bases separated the two germline ends. This CDR3 has 16 residues. Germline lookup yields CDR1 LNHDA and CDR2 SQIVND (reference sequence). The CDR3 here is CASSISQGSNTGELFF. DNA of the CDR3: TGTGCCAGTAGTATTAGTCAGGGATCGAACACCGGGGAGCTGTTTTTT.

This clone was counted once. V gene TRBV12-5 combines with J gene TRBJ1-6; 7 nucleotides agree with TRBD1. The CDR3 loop spans 18 amino acids. The junction had 15 bases not matched to a gene; V was cut back by 1 base and J by 9 bases. From germline, CDR1 is LGHNT and CDR2 FRNRAP. In nucleotides, the CDR3 is TGTGCTAGTGGTTTGGGAGGGGCCCTCGTGAAGGGGGCTTCACCCCTCCACTTT. This encodes CASGLGGALVKGASPLHF.

The gene calls are TRBV5-4 and TRBJ2-3, with a weak D call TRBD1 (6 bases). This CDR3 has 17 amino acids. The germline V gene encodes CDR1 SGHNT and CDR2 YYREEE (reference sequence). Trimming removed 4 bases at V and 1 base at J, with 19 bases between. In DNA, the CDR3 is TGTGCCAGCAGCCCGGCCCGCACAGGGTCGGGCACAGATACGCAGTATTTT. Its translation: CASSPARTGSGTDTQYF.

This sequence joins TRBV18 and TRBJ1-2; no reliable D call. Germline V gene sequence: CDR1 KGHSH, CDR2 LQKENI. V lost 4 bases to trimming and J lost 6 bases, with 6 bases between them. The CDR3 has 11 amino acids. In DNA form, the CDR3 reads TGTGCCAGCTCACGCCTAAATGGCTACACCTTC. Amino acids: CASSRLNGYTF. Full variable domain (missing parts from reference TRBV18 and TRBJ1-2): NAGVMQNPRHLVRRRGQEARLRCSPMKGHSHVYWYRQLPEEGLKFMVYLQKENIIDESGMPKERFSAEFPKEGPSILRIQQVVRGDSAAYFCASSRLNGYTFGSGTRLTVV.

V and J are TRBV5-5 and TRBJ1-2; 8 nucleotides match TRBD1. With V trimmed by 5 bases and J by 2 bases, 8 bases remained unmatched. Germline V gene sequence: CDR1 SGHKS, CDR2 YYEKEE (reference sequence). The CDR3 contains 15 residues. The CDR3 loop is CASSPDRGGNYGYTF. CDR3 bases: TGTGCCAGCAGTCCCGACAGGGGAGGAAACTATGGCTACACCTTC.

Note on this clone: Other DNA sequences in the sample encode the same CDR3. The chain joins TRBV18 to TRBJ1-5; tentatively, D is TRBD1 (6 bases). Germline V lookup: CDR1 KGHSH, CDR2 LQKENI. The V gene lost 3 bases and the J gene lost 4 bases, with 7 bases spanning the gap. The CDR3 is 13 residues long. CDR3 coding DNA: TGTGCCAGCTCACCTACAGGGAATCAGCCCCAGCATTTT. Encoded protein: CASSPTGNQPQHF.

This chain links TRBV6-6 with TRBJ2-1, with a tentative D call TRBD2 (5 bases). This CDR3 spans 16 amino acids. Germline values: CDR1 MNHNY, CDR2 SVGAGI (reference sequence). Trimming shortened V by 11 bases and J by 3 bases, and 23 bases separated the two germline ends. This CDR3 is CAAMSPAGRGYNEQFF. The DNA of the CDR3 is TGTGCCGCCATGTCACCGGCGGGCCGGGGCTACAATGAGCAGTTCTTC.

The gene calls are TRBV29-1 and TRBJ1-1; 8 positions agree with TRBD1. Germline assignment: CDR1 SQVTM and CDR2 ANQGSEA. The CDR3 is 15 residues long. Trimming took 4 bases from V and 1 from J; bases not matched to a gene: 8. CDR3 loop: CSVVGRGQGNTEAFF. Written as DNA, the CDR3 is TGCAGCGTTGTAGGAAGAGGACAGGGGAACACTGAAGCTTTCTTT.

The gene calls are TRBV2 and TRBJ2-2; the D gene is possibly TRBD1 (5 bases). The length of the CDR3 is 16 residues. Germline V lookup: CDR1 SNHLY, CDR2 FYNNEI. Trimming stripped 4 bases from V and 4 bases from J, with 16 bases between. The CDR3 nucleotides read TGTGCCAGCAGTGGGCTTCTACGAAGGGGCACCGGGGAGCTGTTTTTT. The encoded protein is CASSGLLRRGTGELFF. The full variable domain, its missing parts supplied by reference TRBV2 and TRBJ2-2, is EPEVTQTPSHQVTQMGQEVILRCVPISNHLYFYWYRQILGQKVEFLVSFYNNEISEKSEIFDDQFSVERPDGSNFTLKIRSTKLEDSAMYFCASSGLLRRGTGELFFGEGSRLTVL.

The rearrangement links TRBV4-3 to TRBJ2-1; 7 bases map to TRBD2. The CDR3 extends over 16 amino acids. V shed 0 bases and J 5 bases; nucleotides not matched to a gene: 7. Per germline, CDR1 LGHNA and CDR2 YSLEER. This CDR3 is CASSQEIWRGNNEQFF. CDR3 bases: TGCGCCAGCAGCCAAGAAATCTGGCGGGGGAACAATGAGCAGTTCTTC.

The CDR3 is CASSVAPGYEQYF. As DNA, the CDR3 is TGTGCCAGCAGCGTAGCCCCCGGGTACGAGCAGTACTTC. This sequence joins TRBV9 and TRBJ2-7, with no clear D. Trimming removed 0 bases from V and 4 bases from J, with 8 bases in between. Germline CDR1 reads SGDLS; CDR2 reads YYNGEE. The CDR3 spans 13 residues. The variable domain in full, completed from reference TRBV9 and TRBJ2-7, reads DSGVTQTPKHLITATGQRVTLRCSPRSGDLSVYWYQQSLDQGLQFLIQYYNGEERAKGNILERFSAQQFPDLHSELNLSSLELGDSALYFCASSVAPGYEQYFGPGTRLTVT.

This chain connects TRBV27 to TRBJ2-1, with TRBD2 identical over 13 bases. The CDR3 runs to 17 residues. From germline, CDR1 is MNHEY and CDR2 SMNVEV (reference sequence). Trimming cost V 1 base and J 8 bases; bases outside gene matches: 8. The CDR3 DNA reads TGTGCCAGCAGTTTATTACCCGGGACTAGCGGGAAGGATGAGCAGTTCTTC. Residues: CASSLLPGTSGKDEQFF.

The genes are TRBV7-9 and TRBJ1-1; 8 bases map to TRBD1. Trimming cost V 5 bases and J 3 bases; bases outside gene matches: 8. The CDR3 contains 15 residues. Germline CDR1 is SEHNR and CDR2 is FQNEAQ (reference sequence). This CDR3 is CASSPRGQEYTEAFF. CDR3 bases: TGTGCCAGCAGCCCGCGGGGACAGGAATACACTGAAGCTTTCTTT.

As concerns this clone: At one end, the junction sequence differs from germline, possibly due to a read error. The chain joins TRBV7-7 to TRBJ2-2, with D perhaps TRBD2 (6 bases). Germline V lookup: CDR1 SSHAT, CDR2 FNYEAQ (reference sequence). The CDR3 runs to 15 residues. CDR3: CASSSTGTNTGELFF. As DNA, the CDR3 is TGTGCTAGCAGCTCCACCGGGACTAACACCGGGGAGCTGTTTTTT.

The sample holds a few counts of this clone. The chain recombines TRBV6-5 with TRBJ1-3; D is undetermined. Germline assignment: CDR1 MNHEY and CDR2 SVGAGI. The CDR3 runs 13 residues. V was pared by 4 bases and J by 4 bases, with 8 bases between. The CDR3, as DNA: TGTGCCAGCAGTTCGGGGTCCGGAAACACCATATATTTT. Its translation is CASSSGSGNTIYF.

The chain has TRBV27 and TRBJ2-5, with 10 bases that match TRBD1. Looked up from germline, CDR1 is MNHEY and CDR2 is SMNVEV (reference sequence). Trimming at V came to 6 bases and at J to 2 bases, leaving 21 bases not matched to a gene. The CDR3 runs to 20 residues. The CDR3 DNA reads as TGTGCCAGCAGACCGAGAAGGGGACAGGGGAATTTTATAGGTCAAGAGACCCAGTACTTC. Translating gives CASRPRRGQGNFIGQETQYF.

This clone was counted a few times. V usage is TRBV9 and J usage is TRBJ1-1; 7 nucleotides align to TRBD1. V trimming: 4 bases; J trimming: 3 bases; junction bases outside the gene matches: 6. Germline V CDR1 and CDR2: SGDLS, YYNGEE. The CDR3 runs 14 residues. The CDR3, as DNA: TGTGCCAGCAGCTCGCGGGACAGCTACACTGAAGCTTTCTTT. Translation: CASSSRDSYTEAFF.

There are a few counts of this clone. The chain employs TRBV2 and TRBJ1-1; the D gene is possibly TRBD1 (5 bases). This CDR3 is 13 amino acids long. Trimming shortened V by 6 bases and J by 6 bases, and 14 bases separated the two germline ends. CDR1 and CDR2 (germline): SNHLY, FYNNEI. CDR3 DNA sequence: TGTGCCAGCAGGGGGACTGTGGCAGCTGAAGCTTTCTTT. Translation: CASRGTVAAEAFF.

This clone was found a few times. The chain recombines TRBV10-3 with TRBJ2-1, with 14 bases matching TRBD2. Germline V gives CDR1 ENHRY, CDR2 SYGVKD. J was trimmed by 5 bases and V by 4 bases; bases with no gene match: 16. This CDR3 has 20 residues. The CDR3 here is CAISALGTSGGLPAHNEQFF. CDR3 DNA: TGTGCCATCAGTGCATTAGGGACTAGCGGGGGCCTGCCGGCCCACAATGAGCAGTTCTTC.

About this clone: The conserved phenylalanine or tryptophan is not found at the CDR3 terminus, so this likely reflects a read error. The DNA of the CDR3 is TGTGCCATCAGTGACTCGGGGACAGGGAACACTGAAGCTTTCCTT. Translation gives CAISDSGTGNTEAFL. The chain is built from TRBV10-3 and TRBJ1-1, with 8 nucleotides matching TRBD1. This CDR3 is built from 15 residues. The germline CDR1 and CDR2 sequences are ENHRY and SYGVKD. Unmatched junction bases numbered 4, after V lost 3 bases and J lost 1 base.

This chain connects TRBV9 to TRBJ1-2, with D possibly TRBD1 on 6 matching bases. Germline CDR1 is SGDLS and CDR2 is YYNGEE. Trimming took 4 bases from V and 3 from J, leaving 10 bases between them. The CDR3 totals 13 residues. CDR3 in DNA: TGTGCCAGCAGCAGAGGGGGAGACTATGGCTACACCTTC. This translates into CASSRGGDYGYTF.

This chain uses TRBV19 with TRBJ1-4, with D uncertain. The CDR3 spans 12 residues. The germline V and J ends were trimmed by 7 bases and 17 bases, with 20 bases remaining between them. From germline, CDR1 is LNHDA and CDR2 SQIVND (reference sequence). In nucleotides, the CDR3 is TGTGCCAGTACGGGTCCTCCTGCGGAATTTTTTTTT. Protein: CASTGPPAEFFF.